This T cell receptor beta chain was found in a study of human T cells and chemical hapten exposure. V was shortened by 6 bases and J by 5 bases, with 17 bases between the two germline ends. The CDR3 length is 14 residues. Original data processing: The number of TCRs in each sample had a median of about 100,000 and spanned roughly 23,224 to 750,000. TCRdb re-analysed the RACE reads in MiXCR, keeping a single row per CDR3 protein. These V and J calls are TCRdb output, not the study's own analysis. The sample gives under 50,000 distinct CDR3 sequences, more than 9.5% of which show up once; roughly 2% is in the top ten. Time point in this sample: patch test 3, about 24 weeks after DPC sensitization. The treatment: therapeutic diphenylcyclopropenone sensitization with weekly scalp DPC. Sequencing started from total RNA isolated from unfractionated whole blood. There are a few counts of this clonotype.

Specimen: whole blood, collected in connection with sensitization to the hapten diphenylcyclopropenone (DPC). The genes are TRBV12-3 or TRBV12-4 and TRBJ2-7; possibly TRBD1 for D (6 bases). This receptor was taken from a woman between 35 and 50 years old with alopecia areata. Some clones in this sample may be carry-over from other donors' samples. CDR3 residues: CASSHGQIQDEQYF. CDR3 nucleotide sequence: TGTGCCAGCAGCCACGGACAGATCCAAGACGAGCAGTACTTC.